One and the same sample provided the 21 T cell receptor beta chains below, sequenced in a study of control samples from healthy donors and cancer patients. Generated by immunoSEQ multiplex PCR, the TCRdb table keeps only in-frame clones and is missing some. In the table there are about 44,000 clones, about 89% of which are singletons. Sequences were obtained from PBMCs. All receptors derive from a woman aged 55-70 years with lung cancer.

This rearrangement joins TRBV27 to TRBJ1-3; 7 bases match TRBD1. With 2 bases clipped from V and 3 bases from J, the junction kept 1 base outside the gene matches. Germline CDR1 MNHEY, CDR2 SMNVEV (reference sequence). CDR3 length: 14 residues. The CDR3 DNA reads TGTGCCAGCAGTTTAACAGGGGTTGGAAACACCATATATTTT. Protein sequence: CASSLTGVGNTIYF.

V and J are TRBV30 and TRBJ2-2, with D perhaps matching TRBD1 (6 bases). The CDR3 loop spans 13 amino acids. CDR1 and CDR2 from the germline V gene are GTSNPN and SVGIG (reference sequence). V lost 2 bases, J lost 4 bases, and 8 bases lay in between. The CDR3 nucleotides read TGTGCCTGGAGTACGGACAGCACCGGGGAGCTGTTTTTT. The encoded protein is CAWSTDSTGELFF.

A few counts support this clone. CDR3 sequence reads: CASRTSGSEQYF. The CDR3 region has the DNA TGTGCCAGCAGGACTAGCGGGAGCGAGCAGTACTTC. The chain combines TRBV27 with TRBJ2-7; 12 bases fit TRBD2. Germline CDR1 MNHEY, CDR2 SMNVEV (reference sequence). The CDR3 has 12 residues. Trimming removed 6 bases from V and 6 bases from J; junction bases left unmatched: 0.

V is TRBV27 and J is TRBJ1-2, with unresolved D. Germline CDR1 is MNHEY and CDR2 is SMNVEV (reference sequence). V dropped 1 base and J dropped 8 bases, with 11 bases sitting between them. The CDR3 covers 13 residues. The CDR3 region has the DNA TGTGCCAGCAGTTTATTACGGGAAGGGGGCTACACCTTC. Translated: CASSLLREGGYTF.

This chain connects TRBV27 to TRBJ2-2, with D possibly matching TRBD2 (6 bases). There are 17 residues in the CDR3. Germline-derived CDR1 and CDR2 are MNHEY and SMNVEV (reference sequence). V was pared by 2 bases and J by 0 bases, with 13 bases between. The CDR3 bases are TGTGCCAGCAGTTTAGACCCCAGACTAGCGAACACCGGGGAGCTGTTTTTT. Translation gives CASSLDPRLANTGELFF.

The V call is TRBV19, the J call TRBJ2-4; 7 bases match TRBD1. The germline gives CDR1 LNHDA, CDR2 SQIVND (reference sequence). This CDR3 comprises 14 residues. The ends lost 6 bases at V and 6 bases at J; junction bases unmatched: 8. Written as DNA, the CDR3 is TGTGCCAGTAGCCGAGGGGGCTTCGGAAACATTCAGTACTTC. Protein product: CASSRGGFGNIQYF.

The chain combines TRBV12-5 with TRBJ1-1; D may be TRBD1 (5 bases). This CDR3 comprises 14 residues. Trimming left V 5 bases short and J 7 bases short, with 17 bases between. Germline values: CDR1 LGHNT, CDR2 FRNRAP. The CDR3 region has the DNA TGTGCTAGTGGTCATAATCAGGGAGCCTTTGAAGCTTTCTTT. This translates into CASGHNQGAFEAFF. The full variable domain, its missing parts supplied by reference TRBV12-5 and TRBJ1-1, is DARVTQTPRHKVTEMGQEVTMRCQPILGHNTVFWYRQTMMQGLELLAYFRNRAPLDDSGMPKDRFSAEMPDATLATLKIQPSEPRDSAVYFCASGHNQGAFEAFFGQGTRLTVV.

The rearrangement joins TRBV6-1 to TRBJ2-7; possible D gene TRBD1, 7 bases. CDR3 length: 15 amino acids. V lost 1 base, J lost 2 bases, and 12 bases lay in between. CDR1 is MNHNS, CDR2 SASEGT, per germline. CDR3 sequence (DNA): TGTGCCAGCAGTGAAGGCGGGACAGTGACCTACGAGCAGTACTTC. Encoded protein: CASSEGGTVTYEQYF.

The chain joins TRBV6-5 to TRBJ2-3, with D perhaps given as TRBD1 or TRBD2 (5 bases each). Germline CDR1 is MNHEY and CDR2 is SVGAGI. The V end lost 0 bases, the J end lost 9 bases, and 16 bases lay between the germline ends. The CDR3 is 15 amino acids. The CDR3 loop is CASSYSISHGDTQYF. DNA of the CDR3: TGTGCCAGCAGTTACTCGATCTCCCACGGGGACACGCAGTATTTT.

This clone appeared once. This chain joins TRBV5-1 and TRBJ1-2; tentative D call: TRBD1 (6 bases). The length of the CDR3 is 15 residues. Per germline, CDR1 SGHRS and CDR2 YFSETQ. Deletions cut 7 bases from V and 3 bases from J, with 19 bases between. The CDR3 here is CASGVGTIRHYGYTF. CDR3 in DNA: TGCGCCAGCGGGGTAGGGACAATCAGGCACTATGGCTACACCTTC.

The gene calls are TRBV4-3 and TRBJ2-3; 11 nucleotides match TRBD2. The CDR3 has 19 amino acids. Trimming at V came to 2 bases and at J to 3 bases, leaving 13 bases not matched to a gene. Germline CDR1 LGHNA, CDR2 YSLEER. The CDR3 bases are TGCGCCAGCAGCCAAAGAGGGAACCGGGCTAGCGGGAGGACAGATACGCAGTATTTT. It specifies CASSQRGNRASGRTDTQYF.

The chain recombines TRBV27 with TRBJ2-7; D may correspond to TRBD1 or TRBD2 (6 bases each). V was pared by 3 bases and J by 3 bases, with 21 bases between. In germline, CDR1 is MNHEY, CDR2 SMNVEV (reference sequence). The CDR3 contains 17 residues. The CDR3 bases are TGTGCCAGCAGTTTGCGTGCGGGGCGGCCAGGGGACTACGAGCAGTACTTC. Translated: CASSLRAGRPGDYEQYF.

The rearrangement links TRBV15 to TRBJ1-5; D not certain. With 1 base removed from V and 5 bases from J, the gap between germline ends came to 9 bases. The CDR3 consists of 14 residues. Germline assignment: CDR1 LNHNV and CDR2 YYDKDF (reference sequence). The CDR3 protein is CATSRGNSDQPQHF. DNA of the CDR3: TGTGCCACCAGCAGAGGGAATTCGGATCAGCCCCAGCATTTT.

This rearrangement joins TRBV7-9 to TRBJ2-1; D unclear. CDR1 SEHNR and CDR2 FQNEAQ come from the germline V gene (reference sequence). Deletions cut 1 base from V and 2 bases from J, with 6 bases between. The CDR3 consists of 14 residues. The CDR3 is CASSLDGAYNEQFF. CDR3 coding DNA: TGTGCCAGCAGCTTAGATGGGGCCTACAATGAGCAGTTCTTC.

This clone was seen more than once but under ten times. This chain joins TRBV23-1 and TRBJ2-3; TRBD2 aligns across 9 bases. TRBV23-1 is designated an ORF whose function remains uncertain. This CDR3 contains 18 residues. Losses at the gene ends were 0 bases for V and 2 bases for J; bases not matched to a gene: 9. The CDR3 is CASSQSVGTSSFTDTQYF. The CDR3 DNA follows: TGCGCCAGCAGTCAATCGGTTGGGACTAGCTCTTTCACAGATACGCAGTATTTT.

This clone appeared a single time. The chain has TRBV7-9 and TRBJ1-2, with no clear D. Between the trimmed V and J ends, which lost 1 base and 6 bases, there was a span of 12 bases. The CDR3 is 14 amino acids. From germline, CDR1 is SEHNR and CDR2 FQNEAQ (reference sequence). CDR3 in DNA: TGTGCCAGCAGCTTAGAATGGGTGGGAGATGGCTACACCTTC. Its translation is CASSLEWVGDGYTF.

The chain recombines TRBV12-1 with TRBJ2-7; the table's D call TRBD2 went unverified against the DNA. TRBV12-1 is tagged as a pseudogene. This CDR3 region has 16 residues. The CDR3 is CASSFASGRAEYEQYF. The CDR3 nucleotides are TGTGCCAGCAGCTTTGCGAGCGGGAGGGCCGAGTACGAGCAGTACTTC.

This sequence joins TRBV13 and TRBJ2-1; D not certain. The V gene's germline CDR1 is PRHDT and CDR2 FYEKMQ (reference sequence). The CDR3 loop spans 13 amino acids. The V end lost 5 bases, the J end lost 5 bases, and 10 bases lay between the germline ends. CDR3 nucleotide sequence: TGTGCCAGCAGCCAGACACCGAACAATGAGCAGTTCTTC. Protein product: CASSQTPNNEQFF.

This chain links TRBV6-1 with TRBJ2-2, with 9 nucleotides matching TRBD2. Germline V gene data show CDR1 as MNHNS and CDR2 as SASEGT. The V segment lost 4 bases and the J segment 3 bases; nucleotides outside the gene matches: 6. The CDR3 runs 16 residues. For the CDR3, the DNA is TGTGCCAGCAGTGGACATAGCGGGAGTTACACCGGGGAGCTGTTTTTT. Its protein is CASSGHSGSYTGELFF.

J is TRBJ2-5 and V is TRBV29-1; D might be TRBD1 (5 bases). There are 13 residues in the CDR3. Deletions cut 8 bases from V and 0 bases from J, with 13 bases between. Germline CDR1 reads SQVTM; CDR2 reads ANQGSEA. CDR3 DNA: TGCAGCTCCAGGGTTGGGGACCAAGAGACCCAGTACTTC. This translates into CSSRVGDQETQYF.

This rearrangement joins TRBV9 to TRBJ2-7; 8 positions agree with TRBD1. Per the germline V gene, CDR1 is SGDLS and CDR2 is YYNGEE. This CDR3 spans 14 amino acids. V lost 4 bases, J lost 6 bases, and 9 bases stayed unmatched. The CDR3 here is CASSPSGQAPEQYF. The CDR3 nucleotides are TGTGCCAGCAGCCCCTCGGGACAGGCCCCCGAGCAGTACTTC.